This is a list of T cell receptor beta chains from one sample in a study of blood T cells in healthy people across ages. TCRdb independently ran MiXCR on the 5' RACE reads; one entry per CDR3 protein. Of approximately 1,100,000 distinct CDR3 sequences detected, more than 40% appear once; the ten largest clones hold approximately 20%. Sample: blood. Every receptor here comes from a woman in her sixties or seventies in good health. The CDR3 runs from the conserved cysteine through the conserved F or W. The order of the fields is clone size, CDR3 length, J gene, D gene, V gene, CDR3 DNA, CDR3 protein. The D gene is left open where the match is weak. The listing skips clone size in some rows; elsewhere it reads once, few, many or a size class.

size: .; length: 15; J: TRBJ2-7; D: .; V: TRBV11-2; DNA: TGTGCCAGCAGCTTAGTGTCAGGGGGGATCTACGAGCAGTACTTC; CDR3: CASSLVSGGIYEQYF
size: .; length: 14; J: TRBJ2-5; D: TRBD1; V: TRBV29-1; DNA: TGCAGCGTTGAGGGGGACAGGGCCGAAGAGACCCAGTACTTC; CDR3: CSVEGDRAEETQYF
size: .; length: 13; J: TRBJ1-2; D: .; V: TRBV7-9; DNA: TGTGCCAGCACCTCTTCCGTTAACTATGGCTACACCTTC; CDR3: CASTSSVNYGYTF
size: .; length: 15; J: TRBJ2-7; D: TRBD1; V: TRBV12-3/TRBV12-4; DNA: TGTGCCAGCAGTCGAGACAGGGGCTGGCCCTACGAGCAGTACTTC; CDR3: CASSRDRGWPYEQYF
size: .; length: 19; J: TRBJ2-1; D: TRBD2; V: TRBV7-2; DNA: TGTGCCAGCAGCTCCACCCGGGAATCTAGCGGGAGGACCTACAATGAGCAGTTCTTC; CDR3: CASSSTRESSGRTYNEQFF
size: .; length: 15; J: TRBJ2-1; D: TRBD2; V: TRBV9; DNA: TGTGCCAGCAGCACCGGGACTAGCCCCCAAAATGAGCAGTTCTTC; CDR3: CASSTGTSPQNEQFF
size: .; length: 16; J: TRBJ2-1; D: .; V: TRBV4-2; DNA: TGTGCCAGCAGCCAAGATAAATCTTCGGGCCACAATGAGCAGTTCTTC; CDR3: CASSQDKSSGHNEQFF
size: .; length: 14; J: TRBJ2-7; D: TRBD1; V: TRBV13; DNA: TGTGCCAGCAGCGTAACCGGGACAGGGGGCGAGCAGTACTTC; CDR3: CASSVTGTGGEQYF
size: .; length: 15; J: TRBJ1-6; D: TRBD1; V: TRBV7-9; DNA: TGTGCCAGCAGCTTACTCCGGGACAGGGGTTCACCCCTCCACTTT; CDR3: CASSLLRDRGSPLHF
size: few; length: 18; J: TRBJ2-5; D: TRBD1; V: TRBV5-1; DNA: TGCGCCAGCAGCTTACTCCCTAAGGACAGGGGAAAAGAGGAGACCCAGTACTTC; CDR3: CASSLLPKDRGKEETQYF
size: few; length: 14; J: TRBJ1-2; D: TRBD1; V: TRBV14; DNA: TGTGCCAGCAGCCAATACAGGGGGCCCTATGGCTACACCTTC; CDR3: CASSQYRGPYGYTF
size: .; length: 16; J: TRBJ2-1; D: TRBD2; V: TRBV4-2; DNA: TGTGCCAGCAGCCAGACCACCCGTCTAGCGGACAATGAGCAGTTCTTC; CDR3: CASSQTTRLADNEQFF
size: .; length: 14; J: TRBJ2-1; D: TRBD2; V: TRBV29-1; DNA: TGCAGCGTCTATGTAGCGGGAGTTAATAATGAGCAGTTCTTC; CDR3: CSVYVAGVNNEQFF
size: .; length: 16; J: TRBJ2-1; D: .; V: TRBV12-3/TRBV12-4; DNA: TGTGCCAGCAGATCCCATAGCGGTAGCTCCTACAATGAGCAGTTCTTC; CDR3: CASRSHSGSSYNEQFF
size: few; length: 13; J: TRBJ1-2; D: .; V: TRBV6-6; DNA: TGTGCCAGCAGTGAGACGGTTAACTATGGCTACACCTTC; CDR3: CASSETVNYGYTF
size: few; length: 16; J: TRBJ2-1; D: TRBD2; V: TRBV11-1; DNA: TGTGCCAGTAGCCCAGGGACTAGCGGGTCCTACAATGAGCAGTTCTTC; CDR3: CASSPGTSGSYNEQFF
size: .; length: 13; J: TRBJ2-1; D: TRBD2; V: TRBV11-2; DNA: TGTGCCAGCAGCTTATGGGGGACTAGCGTGGTGTTCTTC; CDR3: CASSLWGTSVVFF
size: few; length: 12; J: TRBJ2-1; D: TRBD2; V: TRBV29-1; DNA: TGCAGCTTAGCGGGACCTCACTATGAGCAGTTCTTC; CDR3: CSLAGPHYEQFF
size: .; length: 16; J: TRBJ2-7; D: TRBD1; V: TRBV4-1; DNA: TGCGCCAGCAGCCGGTTCGGGACAGGGGGGACCTACGAGCAGTACTTC; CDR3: CASSRFGTGGTYEQYF
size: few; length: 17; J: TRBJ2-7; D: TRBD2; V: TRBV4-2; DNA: TGTGCCAGCAGCCAAGAGGAGCGGCCGGGGGGACTCTACGAGCAGTACTTC; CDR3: CASSQEERPGGLYEQYF
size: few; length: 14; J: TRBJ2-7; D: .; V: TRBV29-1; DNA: TGCAGCGGACTGACAGGAGGAAGAACCACCGAGCAGTACTTC; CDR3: CSGLTGGRTTEQYF
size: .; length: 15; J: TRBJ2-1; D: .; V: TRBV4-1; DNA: TGCGCCAGCAGCCAAGAAAGGGGGAGATACAATGAGCAGTTCTTC; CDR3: CASSQERGRYNEQFF
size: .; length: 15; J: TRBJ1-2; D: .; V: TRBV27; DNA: TGTGCCAGCAGTTTATTCCCCGGACAAGGGAAGGGCTACACCTTC; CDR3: CASSLFPGQGKGYTF
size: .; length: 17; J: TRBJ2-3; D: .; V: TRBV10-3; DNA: TGTGCCATCAGTGAGTCGACGCCAGAGTCTAGCACAGATACGCAGTATTTT; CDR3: CAISESTPESSTDTQYF
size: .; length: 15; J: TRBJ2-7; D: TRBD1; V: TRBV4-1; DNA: TGCGCCAGCAGCCTTACCGGGACAGGGGGCGGCGAGCAGTACTTC; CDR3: CASSLTGTGGGEQYF
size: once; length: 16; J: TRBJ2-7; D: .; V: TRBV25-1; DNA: TGTGCCAGCAGTGAAACCCTATGGGGGACTGTCTACGAGCAGTACTTC; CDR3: CASSETLWGTVYEQYF
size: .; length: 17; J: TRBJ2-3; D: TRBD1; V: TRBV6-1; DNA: TGTGCCAGCAGTGGATTCGGGACAGGGGATGGCACAGATACGCAGTATTTT; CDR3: CASSGFGTGDGTDTQYF
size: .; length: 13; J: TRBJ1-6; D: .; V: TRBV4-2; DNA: TGTGCCAGCAGCCTCGAAACAAATTCACCCCTCCACTTT; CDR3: CASSLETNSPLHF
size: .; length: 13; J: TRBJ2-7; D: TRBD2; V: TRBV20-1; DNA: TGCAGTGTGACTAGCCAGAGCTCCTACGAGCAGTACTTC; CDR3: CSVTSQSSYEQYF
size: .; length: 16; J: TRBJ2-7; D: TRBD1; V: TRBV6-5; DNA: TGTGCCAGCAGTTACTCGGTGGCAGGGGGATCCTACGAGCAGTACTTC; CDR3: CASSYSVAGGSYEQYF
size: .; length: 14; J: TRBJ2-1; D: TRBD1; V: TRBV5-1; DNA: TGCGCCAGCAGTCCCAGGGACAGGGTAAATGAGCAGTTCTTC; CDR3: CASSPRDRVNEQFF
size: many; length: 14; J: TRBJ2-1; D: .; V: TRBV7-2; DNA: TGTGCCAGCAGCTTAGTCAGTCTCGGGGATGAGCAGTTCTTC; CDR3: CASSLVSLGDEQFF
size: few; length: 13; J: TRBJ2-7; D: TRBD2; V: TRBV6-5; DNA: TGTGCCAGCCTCGCGGCGGGAGTCAACGAGCAGTACTTC; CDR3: CASLAAGVNEQYF
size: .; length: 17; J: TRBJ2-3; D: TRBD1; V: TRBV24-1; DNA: TGTGCCACCAGTGATTTGCGGCGGGACAGGAGCACAGATACGCAGTATTTT; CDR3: CATSDLRRDRSTDTQYF
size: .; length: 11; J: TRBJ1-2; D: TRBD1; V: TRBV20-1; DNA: TGCAGTGCTAGCGACAGGGTGGGCTACACCTTC; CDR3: CSASDRVGYTF
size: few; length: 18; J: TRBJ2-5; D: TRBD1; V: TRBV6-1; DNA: TGTGCCAGCAGAACGAGGCCTTCCAGGGGGAAATATGGGAATGAGCAGTACTTC; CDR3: CASRTRPSRGKYGNEQYF
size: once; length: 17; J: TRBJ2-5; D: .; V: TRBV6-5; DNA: TGTGCCAGCAGTTGGACGGGACGGACAACCGGGCGGGAGACCCAGTACTTC; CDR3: CASSWTGRTTGRETQYF
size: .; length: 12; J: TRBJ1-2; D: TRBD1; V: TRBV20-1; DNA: TGCAGTGCTAGGGTCAGGGGGCTTGGCTACACCTTC; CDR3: CSARVRGLGYTF
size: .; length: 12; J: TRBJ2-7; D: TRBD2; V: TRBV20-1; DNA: TGCAGTGCTCGCCGGGAGGGGGGCGAGCAGTACTTC; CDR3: CSARREGGEQYF
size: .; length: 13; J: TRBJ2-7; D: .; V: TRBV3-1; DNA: TGTGCCAGCGCACAGGCTCCGTCCTACGAGCAGTACTTC; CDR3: CASAQAPSYEQYF
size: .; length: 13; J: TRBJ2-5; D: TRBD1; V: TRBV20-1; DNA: TGCAGTGCTAGAGTGGGACAGCGGGAGACCCAGTACTTC; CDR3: CSARVGQRETQYF
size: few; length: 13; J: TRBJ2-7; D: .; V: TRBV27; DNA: TGTGCCAGCAGTACAGGATTTTCTACGAGGCAGTACTTC; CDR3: CASSTGFSTRQYF
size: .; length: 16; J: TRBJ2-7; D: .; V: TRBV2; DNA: TGTGCCAGCAGTGAAGAGAGGCTGGTTAGGATCAGCGAGCAGTACTTC; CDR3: CASSEERLVRISEQYF
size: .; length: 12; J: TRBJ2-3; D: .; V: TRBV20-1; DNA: TGCAGTGCTAGAGGGTTATTAGATACGCAGTATTTT; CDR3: CSARGLLDTQYF
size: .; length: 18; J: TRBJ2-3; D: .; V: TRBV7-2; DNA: TGTGCCAGCAGCTTAGGCCTTTACTCCCGGGGATTCACAGATACGCAGTATTTT; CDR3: CASSLGLYSRGFTDTQYF
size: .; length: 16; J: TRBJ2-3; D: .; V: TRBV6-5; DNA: TGTGCCAGCAGTTATGAAGACAGGCACTGCACAGATACGCAGTATTTT; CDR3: CASSYEDRHCTDTQYF
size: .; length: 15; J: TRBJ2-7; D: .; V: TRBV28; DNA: TGTGCCAGCAGACCTACGTCACTAGCCCTAAGGGAGCAGTACTTC; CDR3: CASRPTSLALREQYF
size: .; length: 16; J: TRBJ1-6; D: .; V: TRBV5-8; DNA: TGTGCCAGCAGCTTGGAGTCCGGGAGCTATAATTCACCCCTCCACTTT; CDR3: CASSLESGSYNSPLHF
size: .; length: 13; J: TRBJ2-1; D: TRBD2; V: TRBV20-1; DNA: TGCAGTGGGTTAGTAGCGGGAGGGGATGAGCAGTTCTTC; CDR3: CSGLVAGGDEQFF
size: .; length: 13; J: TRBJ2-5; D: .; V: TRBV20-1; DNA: TGCAGTGCCCCTCCGGGAGATCAAGAGACCCAGTACTTC; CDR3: CSAPPGDQETQYF
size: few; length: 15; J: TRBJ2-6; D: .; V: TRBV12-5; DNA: TGTGCTAGTGGTTTGGCCGTAGGTGGGGCCAACGTCCTGACTTTC; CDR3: CASGLAVGGANVLTF